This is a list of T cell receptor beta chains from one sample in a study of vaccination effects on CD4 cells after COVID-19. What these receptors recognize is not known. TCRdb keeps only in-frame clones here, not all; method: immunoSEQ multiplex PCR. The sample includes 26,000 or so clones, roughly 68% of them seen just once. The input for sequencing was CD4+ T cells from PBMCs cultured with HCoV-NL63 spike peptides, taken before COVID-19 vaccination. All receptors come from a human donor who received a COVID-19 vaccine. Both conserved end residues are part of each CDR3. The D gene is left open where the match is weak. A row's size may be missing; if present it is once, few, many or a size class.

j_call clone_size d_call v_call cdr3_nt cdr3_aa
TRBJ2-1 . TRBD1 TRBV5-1 TGCGCCAGCAGCTTTACCGGGACAGGAGTGCAGTTCTTC CASSFTGTGVQFF
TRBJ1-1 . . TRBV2 TGTGCCAGCTCCCCGGCGAGGGAACCTTTCTTT CASSPAREPFF
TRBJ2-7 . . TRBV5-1 TGCGCCAGCAGCTTGGACCCGAGACAGTGGGTGACCTACGAGCAGTACTTC CASSLDPRQWVTYEQYF
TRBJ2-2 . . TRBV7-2 TGTGCCAGCAGCTTGGGGGGGCTGAACACCGGGGAGCTGTTTTTT CASSLGGLNTGELFF
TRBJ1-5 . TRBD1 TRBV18 TGTGCCAGCTCACCAACAGGGGGCTATCAGCCCCAGCATTTT CASSPTGGYQPQHF
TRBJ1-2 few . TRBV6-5 TGTGCCAGCAGCCTCCTTGCTAACTATGGCTACACCTTC CASSLLANYGYTF
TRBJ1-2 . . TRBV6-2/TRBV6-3 TGTGCCAGCAGTTACTCGGCGGATTATGGCTACACCTTC CASSYSADYGYTF
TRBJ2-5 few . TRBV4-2 TGTGCCAGCAGCCAAGGTTCGCCAAAACGGGGCGAGACCCAGTACTTC CASSQGSPKRGETQYF
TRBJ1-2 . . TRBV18 TGTGCCAGCTCACATGGGGGGAACTATGGCTACACCTTC CASSHGGNYGYTF
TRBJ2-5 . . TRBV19 TGTGCCAGTAGAACCGGACCCCAAGAGACCCAGTACTTC CASRTGPQETQYF
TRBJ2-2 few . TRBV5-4 TGTGCCAGCAGCTTGATGAACACCGGGGAGCTGTTTTTT CASSLMNTGELFF
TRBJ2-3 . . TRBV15 TGTGCCACCAGCAGAGATCTTTGGATAGCAGATACGCAGTATTTT CATSRDLWIADTQYF
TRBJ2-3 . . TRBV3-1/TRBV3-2 TGTGCCAGCAGCCAAGATCGGTTTGGCACGCAGTATTTT CASSQDRFGTQYF
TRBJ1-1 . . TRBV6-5 TGTGCCAGCAGTTACGCTACGGTGAAGAACACTGAAGCTTTCTTT CASSYATVKNTEAFF
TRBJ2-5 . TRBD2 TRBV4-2 TGTGCCAGCAGCCACCTCGCCGGCAGCGGGGGGGCCGGAGAGACCCAGTACTTC CASSHLAGSGGAGETQYF